This is a list of T cell receptor beta chains from one sample in a study of blood T cell repertoires in COVID-19. The assay was immunoSEQ multiplex PCR, and TCRdb's table has in-frame clones only and misses some. The repertoire holds 320,000 or so clones, with roughly 90% as singletons. The sequenced sample consisted of PBMCs or T cells enriched from blood (not recorded which). The receptors were sampled from a man aged 55 to 69 who had recovered from COVID-19. CDR3s include the opening cysteine and the closing phenylalanine or tryptophan. The D gene is left open where the match is weak. Clone sizes are given selectively: once, few, many, or a class where the clone is expanded.

>14|-|TRBJ1-1|TRBV18|-
CASSPGGAGTEAFF
TGTGCCAGCTCACCGGGGGGGGCGGGAACTGAAGCTTTCTTT
>14|TRBD2|TRBJ2-7|TRBV7-2|-
CASSLGLAGGEQYF
TGTGCCAGCAGCCTCGGACTAGCGGGAGGCGAGCAGTACTTC
>15|TRBD2|TRBJ2-2|TRBV6-5|-
CASRILAPNTGELFF
TGTGCCAGCAGAATACTAGCGCCGAACACCGGGGAGCTGTTTTTT
>15|TRBD2|TRBJ2-7|TRBV19|few
CASSSPGLARYEQYF
TGTGCCAGTAGTAGTCCGGGACTAGCGAGATACGAGCAGTACTTC
>15|-|TRBJ2-2|TRBV7-3|-
CASSPQGSIPGELFF
TGTGCCAGCAGCCCGCAGGGGAGTATCCCCGGGGAGCTGTTTTTT
>15|TRBD2|TRBJ2-1|TRBV18|-
CASSLEAGVKNEQFF
TGTGCCAGCTCACTAGAAGCGGGAGTGAAGAATGAGCAGTTCTTC
>14|TRBD1|TRBJ1-2|TRBV6-4|-
CASSEGGTGLSYTF
TGTGCCAGCAGTGAGGGGGGGACAGGACTATCCTACACCTTC
>17|TRBD1|TRBJ2-2|TRBV11-2|once
CASSLRGLTLVTGELFF
TGTGCCAGCAGCCTCAGGGGGCTTACTCTTGTCACCGGGGAGCTGTTTTTT
>17|TRBD1|TRBJ2-1|TRBV4-3|-
CASSRMGQVLSYNEQFF
TGCGCCAGCAGCCGGATGGGACAGGTGCTCTCCTACAATGAGCAGTTCTTC
>15|-|TRBJ1-5|TRBV28|-
CASSLRQRSNQPQHF
TGTGCCAGCAGTTTACGACAGAGAAGCAATCAGCCCCAGCATTTT
>20|TRBD1|TRBJ1-3|TRBV18|-
CASSHLGVMGQGISGNTIYF
TGTGCCAGCTCACACCTAGGCGTGATGGGACAGGGTATCTCTGGAAACACCATATATTTT
>17|TRBD2|TRBJ2-1|TRBV7-2|-
CASSEWTSGRRDNEQFF
TGTGCCAGCAGCGAATGGACTAGCGGGAGACGGGACAATGAGCAGTTCTTC
>13|TRBD1|TRBJ2-7|TRBV19|-
CASGQGEAYEQYF
TGTGCCAGTGGACAGGGTGAAGCTTACGAGCAGTACTTC
>15|-|TRBJ2-7|TRBV27|-
CASSLSTAPSYEQYF
TGTGCCAGCAGTTTATCGACAGCCCCGTCCTACGAGCAGTACTTC
>14|TRBD1|TRBJ1-2|TRBV28|once
CASSRDRDDYGYTF
TGTGCCAGCAGTCGGGACAGGGACGACTATGGCTACACCTTC
>16|TRBD1|TRBJ1-4|TRBV28|-
CASSLLGTATNEKLFF
TGTGCCAGCAGTTTACTTGGGACAGCAACTAATGAAAAACTGTTTTTT
>17|TRBD2|TRBJ2-1|TRBV3-1/TRBV3-2|-
CASSQDALAGGYNEQFF
TGTGCCAGCAGCCAAGATGCACTAGCGGGAGGGTACAATGAGCAGTTCTTC
>14|-|TRBJ1-1|TRBV5-6|-
CASIARARGTEAFF
TGTGCCAGCATCGCCAGGGCCCGAGGAACTGAAGCTTTCTTT
>15|-|TRBJ2-5|TRBV28|-
CASSLGDSGRKTQYF
TGTGCCAGCAGTTTAGGGGACAGCGGGCGGAAGACCCAGTACTTC
>18|TRBD2|TRBJ2-7|TRBV4-3|-
CASSQGPGTSGTTYEQYF
TGCGCCAGCAGCCAAGGCCCCGGGACTAGCGGAACCACCTACGAGCAGTACTTC
>17|-|TRBJ1-1|TRBV3-1/TRBV3-2|-
CASSQGAGILRFAEAFF
TGTGCCAGCAGCCAAGGGGCAGGCATACTTAGATTCGCTGAAGCTTTCTTT
>15|-|TRBJ1-4|TRBV28|-
CASSIAGGMDEKLFF
TGTGCCAGCAGTATAGCGGGGGGGATGGATGAAAAACTGTTTTTT